This T cell receptor beta chain is drawn from a study of cytomegalovirus exposure and HLA in healthy donors. Across the whole study: The platform used for the 120 or so validation repertoires matched that of the roughly 630 first-cohort repertoires, a later analysis reported. Study-wide results and limits: The study flagged around 160 TCR beta chains as cytomegalovirus-associated. Whilst most TCR sequences proved rare, a subset of public TCRs occurred across many donors.

Generated by immunoSEQ multiplex PCR, the TCRdb table keeps only in-frame clones and is missing some. The table has under 250,000 clones, 80% to 90% seen once. About this clone: Its cognate antigen is unknown.

Germline CDR1 reads MGHRA; CDR2 reads YSYEKL. V dropped 0 bases and J dropped 3; count of bases not matched to a gene: 1. CDR3 length: 14 residues. This receptor was identified in a woman aged 18-29 years in good health and CMV-seropositive. The chain carries TRBV4-1 and TRBJ1-1; 7 bases match TRBD1. The sample comprised PBMCs. The CDR3 nucleotides read TGCGCCAGCAGCCAAGAACAGGGGTACACTGAAGCTTTCTTT. It specifies CASSQEQGYTEAFF.